The 14 T cell receptor beta chains listed next were all sequenced from one sample in a study of T cell responses to AZD1222 COVID-19 vaccine. The table came from immunoSEQ multiplex PCR; TCRdb's copy has only in-frame clones and leaves some out. The profile shows 100,000 to 150,000 clones, roughly 89% of them singletons. Sequenced here: peripheral blood, sampled 28 days after the second AZD1222 dose. The receptors derive from an adult who received the AZD1222 COVID-19 vaccine.

CDR3 sequence reads: CASSVDSGVNTEAFF. CDR3 bases: TGTGCCAGCAGTGTGGACTCGGGGGTGAACACTGAAGCTTTCTTT. This sequence joins TRBV2 and TRBJ1-1, with a possible D match to TRBD1 (5 bases). The V and J ends lost 4 bases and 0 bases respectively, with 12 bases between them. Germline CDR1 is SNHLY and CDR2 is FYNNEI. This CDR3 has 15 amino acids.

The chain recombines TRBV7-6 with TRBJ1-4, with D hard to call. The CDR3 is made up of 15 amino acids. Germline V CDR1 and CDR2: SGHVS, FNYEAQ. Trimming removed 5 bases from V and 0 bases from J, with 10 bases in between. CDR3 loop: CASSMSGSTNEKLFF. CDR3 DNA sequence: TGTGCCAGCAGCATGTCGGGCTCAACTAATGAAAAACTGTTTTTT.

This clone has a single count. V is TRBV5-6 and J is TRBJ2-1; TRBD2 matches 8 bases. This CDR3 is built from 13 residues. The V and J ends lost 3 bases and 7 bases, in that order; junction bases with no gene match: 3. CDR1 and CDR2 from the germline V gene are SGHDT and YYEEEE. CDR3 DNA sequence: TGTGCCAGCAGCTCGGCGGGAGGTAATGAGCAGTTCTTC. Encoded protein: CASSSAGGNEQFF.

The chain links TRBV28 to TRBJ1-2, with 7 bases that match TRBD1. V lost 3 bases to trimming and J lost 2 bases; unmatched junction nucleotides: 9. The germline gives CDR1 MDHEN, CDR2 SYDVKM. The CDR3 is 16 residues long. CDR3 region: CASSLVDRYGNYGYTF. The CDR3 DNA reads as TGTGCCAGCAGTTTGGTGGACAGGTACGGAAACTATGGCTACACCTTC.

This sequence joins TRBV11-1 and TRBJ2-1; TRBD2 aligns across 7 bases. Germline CDR1 is SGHAT and CDR2 is FQDESV (reference sequence). J lost 8 bases, V lost 5 bases, and 9 bases had no gene match. The CDR3 is 14 amino acids. CDR3 protein: CASSQGLVRDEQFF. CDR3 coding DNA: TGTGCCAGCAGCCAAGGACTAGTCAGGGATGAGCAGTTCTTC.

The gene calls are TRBV6-5 and TRBJ2-5, with TRBD2 matching 11 bases. The germline gives CDR1 MNHEY, CDR2 SVGAGI. The CDR3 covers 14 residues. The J segment lost 1 base and the V segment lost 9 bases, leaving 4 bases of the junction unmatched. As DNA, the CDR3 is TGTGCCAGTCTGGGACTAGCGGCCCAAGAGACCCAGTACTTC. It codes for CASLGLAAQETQYF.

The chain has TRBV18 and TRBJ2-5, with a tentative D call TRBD1 (6 bases). Germline V lookup: CDR1 KGHSH, CDR2 LQKENI. The CDR3 is 14 residues long. Trimming pared 3 bases from V and 6 bases from J, leaving 14 bases between. CDR3 DNA sequence: TGTGCCAGCTCACCGGACAGAAGCCATAAGACCCAGTACTTC. Translated: CASSPDRSHKTQYF.

The chain has TRBV4-1 and TRBJ1-4; D gene ambiguous. The CDR3 runs 17 residues. Between the trimmed V and J ends, which lost 0 bases and 6 bases, there was a span of 17 bases. Germline assignment: CDR1 MGHRA and CDR2 YSYEKL. The CDR3 coding sequence is TGCGCCAGCAGCCAAGAAGGTCCCGGGAGATTCTATGAAAAACTGTTTTTT. The encoded protein is CASSQEGPGRFYEKLFF.

The chain combines TRBV15 with TRBJ1-5, with D tentatively TRBD1 (5 bases). V lost 2 bases, J lost 0 bases, and 11 bases lay in between. This CDR3 is built from 16 residues. Per the germline V gene, CDR1 is LNHNV and CDR2 is YYDKDF (reference sequence). The CDR3 is CATSRPDSHSNQPQHF. The CDR3 nucleotides are TGTGCCACCAGCAGACCAGACAGCCATAGCAATCAGCCCCAGCATTTT. The full variable domain, in which reference TRBV15 and TRBJ1-5 provide the parts outside the CDR3, is DAMVIQNPRYQVTQFGKPVTLSCSQTLNHNVMYWYQQKSSQAPKLLFHYYDKDFNNEADTPDNFQSRRPNTSFCFLDIRSPGLGDTAMYLCATSRPDSHSNQPQHFGDGTRLSIL.

The chain employs TRBV28 and TRBJ2-5, with 7 bases fitting TRBD2. Germline CDR1 and CDR2: MDHEN and SYDVKM. The junction had 2 bases not matched to a gene; V was cut back by 3 bases and J by 1 base. CDR3 length: 14 amino acids. The CDR3 sequence is CASSLSGGQETQYF. The CDR3 DNA is TGTGCCAGCAGTTTGTCGGGGGGCCAAGAGACCCAGTACTTC.

The chain uses TRBV6-5 and TRBJ1-5; tentative D call: TRBD1 (6 bases). This CDR3 is built from 14 residues. Germline V lookup: CDR1 MNHEY, CDR2 SVGAGI. Trimming removed 0 bases from V and 6 bases from J, with 9 bases in between. The CDR3 loop is CASSYSGGGQPQHF. The CDR3, as DNA: TGTGCCAGCAGTTACTCTGGGGGCGGTCAGCCCCAGCATTTT.

The chain carries TRBV30 and TRBJ2-7; TRBD1 matches at 8 bases. There are 16 residues in the CDR3. Germline CDR1 reads GTSNPN; CDR2 reads SVGIG (reference sequence). Trimming took 0 bases from V and 2 from J; bases not matched to a gene: 9. The CDR3 is CAWSVRTGTPPYEQYF. The CDR3 DNA is TGTGCCTGGAGTGTTCGGACAGGGACACCCCCCTACGAGCAGTACTTC. Looking up the rest from reference TRBV30 and TRBJ2-7 gives the full variable domain: SQTIHQWPATLVQPVGSPLSLECTVEGTSNPNLYWYRQAAGRGLQLLFYSVGIGQISSEVPQNLSASRPQDRQFILSSKKLLLSDSGFYLCAWSVRTGTPPYEQYFGPGTRLTVT.

V gene TRBV7-8 combines with J gene TRBJ2-1; TRBD2 aligns across 8 bases. Per the germline V gene, CDR1 is SGHVS and CDR2 is FQNEAQ. The length of the CDR3 is 15 residues. V lost 5 bases and J lost 3; bases outside the gene matches: 6. The CDR3 DNA reads as TGTGCCAGCAGCCTGTCCGGGACTAGCTACAATGAGCAGTTCTTC. Its translation is CASSLSGTSYNEQFF.

This chain links TRBV9 with TRBJ2-1, with TRBD2 matching 8 bases. CDR1 is SGDLS, CDR2 YYNGEE, per germline. The CDR3 runs to 15 residues. The J segment lost 4 bases and the V segment lost 3 bases, leaving 6 bases of the junction unmatched. This CDR3 is CASSAGASGYNEQFF. CDR3 sequence (DNA): TGTGCCAGCAGCGCCGGGGCTAGCGGGTACAATGAGCAGTTCTTC.